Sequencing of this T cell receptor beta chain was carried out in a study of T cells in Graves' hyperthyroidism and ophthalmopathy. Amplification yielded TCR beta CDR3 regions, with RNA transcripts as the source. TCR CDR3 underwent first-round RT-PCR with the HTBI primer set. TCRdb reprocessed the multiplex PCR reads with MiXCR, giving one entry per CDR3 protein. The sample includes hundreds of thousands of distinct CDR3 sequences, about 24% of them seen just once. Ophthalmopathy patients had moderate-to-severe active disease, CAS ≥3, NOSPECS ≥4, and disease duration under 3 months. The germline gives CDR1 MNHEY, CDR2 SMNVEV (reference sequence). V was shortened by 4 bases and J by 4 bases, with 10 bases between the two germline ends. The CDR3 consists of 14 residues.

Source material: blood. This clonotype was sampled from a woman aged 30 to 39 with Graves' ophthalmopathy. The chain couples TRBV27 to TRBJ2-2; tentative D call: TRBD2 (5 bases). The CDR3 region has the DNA TGTGCCAGCAGTTATCGGAGGATCACCGGGGAGCTGTTTTTT. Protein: CASSYRRITGELFF.